The 12 T cell receptor beta chains below come from one sample, sequenced in a study of T cells after yellow fever vaccination. TCRdb independently ran MiXCR on the 5' RACE reads; one entry per CDR3 protein. The repertoire holds under 70,000 distinct CDR3 sequences, approximately 7% seen once, with around 44% in the top ten. The source material was CD8+ T cells sorted from PBMCs, sampled on the day of the first yellow fever vaccination. Receptors were obtained from a young man who received the YFV17D yellow fever vaccine.

The V call is TRBV7-2, the J call TRBJ1-5; D ambiguous. The CDR3 is made up of 15 amino acids. Trimming removed 0 bases at V and 0 bases at J, with 6 bases between. CDR1 and CDR2 (germline): SGHTA, FQGNSA. In DNA form, the CDR3 reads TGTGCCAGCAGCTTAGCTCATCTTAGCAATCAGCCCCAGCATTTT. This translates into CASSLAHLSNQPQHF.

As concerns this clonotype: A much larger clone differs from this one at a single base, so this may be a read error. The rearrangement links TRBV7-9 to TRBJ2-3; 7 bases are a match to TRBD1. Looked up from germline, CDR1 is SEHNR and CDR2 is FQNEAQ (reference sequence). V lost 9 bases and J lost 4; bases outside the gene matches: 10. The CDR3 covers 14 residues. The CDR3 here is CASLLDRAADTQYF. DNA of the CDR3: TGTGCCAGTCTGCTCGACAGGGCTGCAGATACGCAGTATTTT.

Only a few counts were recorded for this clonotype. The rearrangement links TRBV3-1 to TRBJ2-1, with 10 bases lining up with TRBD2. In germline, CDR1 is LGHDT, CDR2 YNNKEL (reference sequence). The CDR3 is 15 residues long. J was trimmed by 8 bases and V by 1 base; bases with no gene match: 5. CDR3 amino acids: CASSQASGGWDEQFF. In DNA form, the CDR3 reads TGTGCCAGCAGCCAAGCTAGCGGGGGCTGGGATGAGCAGTTCTTC.

This chain joins TRBV19 and TRBJ1-5; possibly TRBD1 for D (5 bases). The CDR3 sequence is 10 residues long. Trimming left V 11 bases short and J 7 bases short, with 9 bases between. Looked up from germline, CDR1 is LNHDA and CDR2 is SQIVND (reference sequence). The CDR3 region is CASGGQPQHF. The CDR3 DNA reads as TGTGCCTCGGGGGGGCAGCCCCAGCATTTT.

This clonotype was picked up a small number of times. The chain couples TRBV12-3 or TRBV12-4 to TRBJ2-1, with 8 bases lining up with TRBD2. The V segment lost 1 base and the J segment 7 bases; nucleotides outside the gene matches: 6. The CDR3 consists of 15 residues. CDR3 amino acids: CASSLVGTRRNEQFF. The CDR3 region has the DNA TGTGCCAGCAGTTTAGTAGGGACTAGGAGGAATGAGCAGTTCTTC.

Ten or more counts support this clonotype. This rearrangement joins TRBV7-9 to TRBJ1-5, with D maybe TRBD1 (5 bases). Trimming left V 5 bases short and J 2 bases short, with 13 bases between. CDR1 is SEHNR and CDR2 is FQNEAQ in the germline V gene (reference sequence). The length of the CDR3 is 15 residues. CDR3 protein: CASSPPGIGNQPQHF. CDR3 bases: TGTGCCAGCAGCCCCCCAGGGATCGGCAATCAGCCCCAGCATTTT.

This clonotype was counted between two and nine times. This chain joins TRBV7-9 and TRBJ1-1, with 8 bases matching TRBD1. Per germline, CDR1 SEHNR and CDR2 FQNEAQ (reference sequence). J was trimmed by 5 bases and V by 5 bases; bases with no gene match: 10. The CDR3 runs to 15 residues. The CDR3 region has the DNA TGTGCCAGCAGCCTGTGGACAGGGTCGATTACTGAAGCTTTCTTT. Translating it yields CASSLWTGSITEAFF.

This clonotype was recorded a few times. The chain couples TRBV7-6 to TRBJ2-1; D gene unclear. CDR1 and CDR2 (germline): SGHVS, FNYEAQ. Trimming pared 1 base from V and 3 bases from J, leaving 13 bases between. CDR3 length: 16 amino acids. The CDR3 reads CASSLGSASFYNEQFF. The CDR3 DNA sequence: TGTGCCAGCAGCTTAGGGTCGGCAAGTTTCTACAATGAGCAGTTCTTC.

This clonotype came up many times. This chain uses TRBV7-9 with TRBJ2-2, with D perhaps TRBD1 or TRBD2 (5 bases each). The CDR3 sequence is 15 residues long. V lost 3 bases, J lost 3 bases, and 11 bases lay in between. Germline lookup yields CDR1 SEHNR and CDR2 FQNEAQ (reference sequence). CDR3 region: CASSFRGSDTGELFF. The DNA for the CDR3 is TGTGCCAGCAGCTTTCGGGGCTCGGACACCGGGGAGCTGTTTTTT. Drawing the rest from reference TRBV7-9 and TRBJ2-2, the complete variable domain is DTGVSQNPRHKITKRGQNVTFRCDPISEHNRLYWYRQTLGQGPEFLTYFQNEAQLEKSRLLSDRFSAERPKGSFSTLEIQRTEQGDSAMYLCASSFRGSDTGELFFGEGSRLTVL.

This clonotype occurred many times. The genes are TRBV7-8 and TRBJ2-2, with no clear D. Trimming removed 1 base from V and 2 bases from J, with 8 bases in between. CDR1 is SGHVS and CDR2 is FQNEAQ in the germline V gene. The CDR3 has 15 residues. CDR3 amino acids: CASSLVWLNTGELFF. The CDR3 nucleotides are TGTGCCAGCAGCTTAGTGTGGCTTAACACCGGGGAGCTGTTTTTT. The full variable domain, in which reference TRBV7-8 and TRBJ2-2 provide the parts outside the CDR3, is GAGVSQSPRYKVAKRGQDVALRCDPISGHVSLFWYQQALGQGPEFLTYFQNEAQLDKSGLPSDRFFAERPEGSVSTLKIQRTQQEDSAVYLCASSLVWLNTGELFFGEGSRLTVL.

J is TRBJ1-2 and V is TRBV12-5, with 7 nucleotides matching TRBD1. Germline assignment: CDR1 LGHNT and CDR2 FRNRAP. The V segment lost 11 bases and the J segment 8 bases; nucleotides outside the gene matches: 14. The CDR3 loop spans 13 amino acids. CDR3 loop: CAGWDSRREGYTF. CDR3 coding DNA: TGTGCTGGGTGGGACAGCCGCCGGGAGGGCTACACCTTC.

This clonotype was counted between two and nine times. The V and J genes are TRBV3-1 and TRBJ2-1; D gene uncertain. The CDR3 is 15 amino acids. V lost 2 bases and J 0 bases, leaving 8 bases between the germline ends. The germline CDR1 and CDR2 sequences are LGHDT and YNNKEL (reference sequence). DNA of the CDR3: TGTGCCAGCAGCCAACGGTCGAGCTCCTACAATGAGCAGTTCTTC. Translating it yields CASSQRSSSYNEQFF.